This TCR beta chain originates from a study of cytomegalovirus exposure and HLA in healthy donors. The wider study: From donors who were HLA-typed, an early data release held around 80 million unique TCRs.

The CDR3 runs to 11 residues. With 11 bases removed from V and 6 bases from J, the gap between germline ends came to 13 bases. CDR1 is SNHLY and CDR2 is FYNNEI in the germline V gene. In this sample, this clone turned up once. PCR employed 60 Vbeta and 13 Jbeta primers. Profiling relied on immunoSEQ multiplex PCR, and the TCRdb table lists in-frame clones only, not all of them. The table has 100,000 or so clones, around four fifths seen once; the top ten hold 6% to 8%. What was sequenced was PBMCs. The chain links TRBV2 to TRBJ1-1; tentatively, D is TRBD1 (5 bases). This TCR derives from a young man in good health and CMV-seronegative. The CDR3 DNA reads TGTGCCGGGGGGTTACGGGCTGAAGCTTTCTTT. Translated: CAGGLRAEAFF.